Shown below are 11 T cell receptor beta chains from a single sample sequenced in a study of OX40 agonist ivuxolimab in advanced cancers. Receptors were amplified or captured by the immunoSEQ multiplex PCR assay. TCRdb carries this immuneACCESS record with in-frame sequences only. Its versions omit some clonotypes, under half of them owing to an unresolved V gene in the studies checked, with the rest unexplained. Recorded for this sample are over 45,000 clones; approximately 86% of them occurred a single time. Of the sample, roughly 0.9% falls within the top ten clones. The sequencing here drew on CD4+ or CD8+ T cells sorted from blood, taken in a trial of the OX40 agonist ivuxolimab. The receptors stem from an adult with an advanced solid tumor such as melanoma, head and neck, liver or kidney cancer.

The chain couples TRBV7-8 to TRBJ1-2; 7 bases agree with TRBD1. Per the germline V gene, CDR1 is SGHVS and CDR2 is FQNEAQ. V gave up 0 bases and J gave up 4 bases; unmatched junction bases: 2. The CDR3 contains 14 residues. The CDR3 sequence: CASSLAQGTYGYTF. As DNA, the CDR3 is TGTGCCAGCAGCTTAGCACAGGGGACCTATGGCTACACCTTC.

This clone is deemed medium-sized. The chain joins TRBV6-6 to TRBJ1-2; possibly TRBD1 for D (6 bases). Germline assignment: CDR1 MNHNY and CDR2 SVGAGI (reference sequence). The CDR3 is 14 residues long. V was trimmed by 1 base and J by 8 bases, leaving 14 bases between them. The CDR3 reads CASSYYSGGAGYTF. DNA of the CDR3: TGTGCCAGCAGTTACTATTCTGGGGGCGCGGGCTACACCTTC.

V is TRBV15 and J is TRBJ1-1; D call uncertain. Germline V lookup: CDR1 LNHNV, CDR2 YYDKDF (reference sequence). The CDR3 consists of 14 residues. Trimming stripped 0 bases from V and 0 bases from J, with 5 bases between. Written as DNA, the CDR3 is TGTGCCACCAGCAGAGATACTATGAACACTGAAGCTTTCTTT. Amino acid sequence: CATSRDTMNTEAFF.

This clone appeared a single time. This chain joins TRBV5-8 and TRBJ1-1; D is unresolved. This CDR3 has 16 residues. V was trimmed by 0 bases and J by 1 base, leaving 13 bases between them. From germline, CDR1 is SGHTS and CDR2 YDEGEE. CDR3 in DNA: TGTGCCAGCAGCTTGGGGTTCGGGGTCGAGAACACTGAAGCTTTCTTT. As protein: CASSLGFGVENTEAFF.

This clone has only one observation. The chain combines TRBV18 with TRBJ1-2, with 7 bases fitting TRBD1. J lost 4 bases, V lost 3 bases, and 5 bases had no gene match. This CDR3 is 14 amino acids long. Germline CDR1 is KGHSH and CDR2 is LQKENI. The CDR3 sequence: CASSPAGGGYGYTF. The CDR3 DNA is TGTGCCAGCTCACCGGCAGGGGGAGGCTATGGCTACACCTTC.

The V call is TRBV7-8, the J call TRBJ2-7; tentatively, D is TRBD1 or TRBD2 (5 bases each). Per germline, CDR1 SGHVS and CDR2 FQNEAQ. This CDR3 has 17 residues. The V end was cut by 1 base, the J end by 2 bases, with 18 bases between. The CDR3 here is CASSLGGRTRATYEQYF. CDR3 bases: TGTGCCAGCAGCTTAGGGGGACGAACGAGGGCCACCTACGAGCAGTACTTC.

For the CDR3, the DNA is TGTGCCAGCAGCTTGTGGGCTGACAGGGGTCATGGCTACACCTTC. Amino acids: CASSLWADRGHGYTF. The rearrangement joins TRBV5-4 to TRBJ1-2; TRBD1 aligns across 8 bases. J was trimmed by 6 bases and V by 1 base; bases with no gene match: 8. The CDR3 covers 15 residues. Germline CDR1 is SGHNT and CDR2 is YYREEE (reference sequence).

The V call is TRBV2, the J call TRBJ2-7; 9 bases are a match to TRBD1. The CDR3 loop spans 14 amino acids. Germline loops: CDR1 SNHLY, CDR2 FYNNEI. The trim removed 7 bases at V and 3 bases at J, leaving 7 bases unmatched. CDR3 nucleotide sequence: TGTGCCAGCAACCGACAGGGGGGGGTCTACGAGCAGTACTTC. Protein sequence: CASNRQGGVYEQYF.

This clone was found a few times. The chain uses TRBV18 and TRBJ1-1; D uncertain. The V end was cut by 3 bases, the J end by 0 bases, with 5 bases between. The CDR3 contains 13 residues. Germline-derived CDR1 and CDR2 are KGHSH and LQKENI. The CDR3 sequence: CASSPTVNTEAFF. CDR3 nucleotides: TGTGCCAGCTCACCTACAGTGAACACTGAAGCTTTCTTT.

The rearrangement uses TRBV7-9 and TRBJ1-4; 9 nucleotides agree with TRBD1. Per the germline V gene, CDR1 is SEHNR and CDR2 is FQNEAQ (reference sequence). V lost 0 bases to trimming and J lost 7 bases; unmatched junction nucleotides: 3. The CDR3 has 15 residues. The DNA of the CDR3 is TGTGCCAGCAGCTTAGCCGGGACAGGGCGTGAAAAACTGTTTTTT. Amino acid sequence: CASSLAGTGREKLFF.

The J gene is TRBJ1-1, the V gene TRBV10-1, with a weak D call TRBD1 (5 bases). The germline V gene encodes CDR1 WNHNN and CDR2 SYGVQD (reference sequence). The CDR3 consists of 14 residues. V dropped 4 bases and J dropped 6 bases, with 15 bases sitting between them. The CDR3 DNA follows: TGCGCCAGCAGTGGAAACCAGGGCCAGGCTGAAGCTTTCTTT. Its protein is CASSGNQGQAEAFF.